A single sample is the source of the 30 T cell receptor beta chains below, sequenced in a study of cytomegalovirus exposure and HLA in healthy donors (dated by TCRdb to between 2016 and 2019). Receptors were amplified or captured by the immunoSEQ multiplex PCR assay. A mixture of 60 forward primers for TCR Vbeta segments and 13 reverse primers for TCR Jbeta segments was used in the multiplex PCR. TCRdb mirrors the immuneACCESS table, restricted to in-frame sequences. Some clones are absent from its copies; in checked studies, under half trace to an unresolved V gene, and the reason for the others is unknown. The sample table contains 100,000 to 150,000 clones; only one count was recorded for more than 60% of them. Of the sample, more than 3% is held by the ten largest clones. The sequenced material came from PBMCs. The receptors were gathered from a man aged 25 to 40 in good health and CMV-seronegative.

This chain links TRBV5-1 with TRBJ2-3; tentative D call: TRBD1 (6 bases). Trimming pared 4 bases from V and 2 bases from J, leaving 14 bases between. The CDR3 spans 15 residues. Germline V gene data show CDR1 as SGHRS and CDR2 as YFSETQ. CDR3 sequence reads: CASSLGAAVTDTQYF. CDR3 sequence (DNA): TGCGCCAGCAGCCTGGGGGCAGCGGTCACAGATACGCAGTATTTT.

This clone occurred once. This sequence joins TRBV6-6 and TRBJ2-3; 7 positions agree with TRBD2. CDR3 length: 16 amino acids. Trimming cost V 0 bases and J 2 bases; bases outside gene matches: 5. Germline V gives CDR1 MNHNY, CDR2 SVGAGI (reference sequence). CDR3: CASSYSAGEITDTQYF. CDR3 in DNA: TGTGCCAGCAGTTACTCTGCGGGGGAAATCACAGATACGCAGTATTTT.

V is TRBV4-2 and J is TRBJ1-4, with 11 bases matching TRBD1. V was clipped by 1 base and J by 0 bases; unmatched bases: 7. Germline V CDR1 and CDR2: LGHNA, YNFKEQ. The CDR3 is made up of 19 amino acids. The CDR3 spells CASSQVIVGQGATNEKLFF. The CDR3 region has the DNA TGTGCCAGCAGCCAAGTGATCGTGGGACAGGGGGCAACTAATGAAAAACTGTTTTTT.

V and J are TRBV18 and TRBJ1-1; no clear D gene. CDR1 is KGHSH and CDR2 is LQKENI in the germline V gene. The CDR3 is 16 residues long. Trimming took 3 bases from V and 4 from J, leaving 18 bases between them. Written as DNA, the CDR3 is TGTGCCAGCTCACCGCAGCGGGGTGTAGATGCCACTGAAGCTTTCTTT. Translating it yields CASSPQRGVDATEAFF.

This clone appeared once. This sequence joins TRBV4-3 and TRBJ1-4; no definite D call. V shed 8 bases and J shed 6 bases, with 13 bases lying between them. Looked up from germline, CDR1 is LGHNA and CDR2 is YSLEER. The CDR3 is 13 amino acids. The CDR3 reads CASRAWGDEKLFF. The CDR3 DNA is TGCGCCAGCCGTGCTTGGGGAGATGAAAAACTGTTTTTT.

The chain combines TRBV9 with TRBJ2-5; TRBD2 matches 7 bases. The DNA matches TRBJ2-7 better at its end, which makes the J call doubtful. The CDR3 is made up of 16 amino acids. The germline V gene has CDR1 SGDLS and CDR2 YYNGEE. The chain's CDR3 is CASSVATGAGPYEQYF. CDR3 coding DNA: TGTGCCAGCAGCGTAGCTACAGGAGCGGGGCCCTACGAGCAGTACTTC.

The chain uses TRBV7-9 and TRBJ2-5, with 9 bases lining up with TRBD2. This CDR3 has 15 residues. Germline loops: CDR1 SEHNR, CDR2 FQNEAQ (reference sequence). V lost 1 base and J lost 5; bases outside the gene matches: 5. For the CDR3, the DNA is TGTGCCAGCAGCTTAGGAAGCGGGGGGCGGGAGACCCAGTACTTC. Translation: CASSLGSGGRETQYF.

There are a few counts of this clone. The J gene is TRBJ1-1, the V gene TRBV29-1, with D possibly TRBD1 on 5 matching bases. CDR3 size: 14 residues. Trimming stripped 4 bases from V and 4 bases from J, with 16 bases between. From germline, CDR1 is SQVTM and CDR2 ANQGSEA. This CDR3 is CSVVGNGGSTEAFF. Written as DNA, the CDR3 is TGCAGCGTTGTTGGAAACGGGGGGAGCACTGAAGCTTTCTTT.

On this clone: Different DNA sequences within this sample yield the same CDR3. CDR3 amino acids: CASSLTDRGYGYTF. For the CDR3, the DNA is TGTGCCAGCAGTCTCACAGACAGGGGTTATGGCTACACCTTC. The chain recombines TRBV6-5 with TRBJ1-2; 8 positions agree with TRBD1. CDR1 and CDR2 (germline): MNHEY, SVGAGI. The CDR3 sequence is 14 residues long. Losses at the gene ends were 5 bases for V and 5 bases for J; bases not matched to a gene: 7.

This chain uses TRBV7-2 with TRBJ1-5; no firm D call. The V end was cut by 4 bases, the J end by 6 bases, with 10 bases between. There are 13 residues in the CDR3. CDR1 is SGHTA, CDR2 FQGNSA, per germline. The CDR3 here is CASSSWEGQPQHF. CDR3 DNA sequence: TGTGCCAGCAGCTCATGGGAGGGTCAGCCCCAGCATTTT.

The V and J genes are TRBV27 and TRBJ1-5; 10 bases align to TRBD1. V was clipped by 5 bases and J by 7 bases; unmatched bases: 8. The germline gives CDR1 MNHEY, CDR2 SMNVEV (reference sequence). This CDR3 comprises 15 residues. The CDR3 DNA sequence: TGTGCCAGCAGTCCAACGGACAGGGGGGTCCAGCCCCAGCATTTT. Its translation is CASSPTDRGVQPQHF.

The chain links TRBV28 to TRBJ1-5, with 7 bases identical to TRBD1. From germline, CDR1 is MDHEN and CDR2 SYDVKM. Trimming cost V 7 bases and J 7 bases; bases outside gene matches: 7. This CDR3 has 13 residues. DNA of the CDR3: TGTGCCAGCACGGGACAGTCCCACCAGCCCCAGCATTTT. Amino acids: CASTGQSHQPQHF. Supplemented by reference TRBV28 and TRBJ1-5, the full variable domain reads DVKVTQSSRYLVKRTGEKVFLECVQDMDHENMFWYRQDPGLGLRLIYFSYDVKMKEKGDIPEGYSVSREKKERFSLILESASTNQTSMYLCASTGQSHQPQHFGDGTRLSIL.

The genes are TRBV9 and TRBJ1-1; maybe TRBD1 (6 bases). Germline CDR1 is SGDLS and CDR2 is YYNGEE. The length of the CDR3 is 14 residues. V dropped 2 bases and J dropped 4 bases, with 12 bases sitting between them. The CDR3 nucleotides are TGTGCCAGCAGCGTCCGGGACACGGGCACTGAAGCTTTCTTT. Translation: CASSVRDTGTEAFF.

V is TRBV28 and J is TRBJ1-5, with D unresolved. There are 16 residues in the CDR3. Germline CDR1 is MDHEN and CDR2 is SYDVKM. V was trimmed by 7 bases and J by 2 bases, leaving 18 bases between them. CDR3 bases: TGTGCCAGCACCCCCTGGGAGGGCTTGGGCAATCAGCCCCAGCATTTT. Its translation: CASTPWEGLGNQPQHF.

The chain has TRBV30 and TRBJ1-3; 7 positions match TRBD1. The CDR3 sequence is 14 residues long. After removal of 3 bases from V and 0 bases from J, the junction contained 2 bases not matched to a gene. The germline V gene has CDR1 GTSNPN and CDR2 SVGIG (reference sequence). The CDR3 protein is CAWRDRSSGNTIYF. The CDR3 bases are TGTGCCTGGAGGGACAGGAGCTCTGGAAACACCATATATTTT.

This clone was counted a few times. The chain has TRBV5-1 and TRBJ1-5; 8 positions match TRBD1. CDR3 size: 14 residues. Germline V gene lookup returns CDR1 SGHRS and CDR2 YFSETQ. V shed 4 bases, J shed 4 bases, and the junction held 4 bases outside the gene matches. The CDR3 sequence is CASSMTGDNQPQHF. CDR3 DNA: TGCGCCAGCAGCATGACAGGGGATAATCAGCCCCAGCATTTT.

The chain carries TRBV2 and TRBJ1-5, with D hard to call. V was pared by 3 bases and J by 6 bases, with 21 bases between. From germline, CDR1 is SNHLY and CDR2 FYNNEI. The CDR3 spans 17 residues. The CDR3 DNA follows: TGTGCCAGCAGTGACCCAGATACAGCGGAGTTTGGTCAGCCCCAGCATTTT. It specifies CASSDPDTAEFGQPQHF.

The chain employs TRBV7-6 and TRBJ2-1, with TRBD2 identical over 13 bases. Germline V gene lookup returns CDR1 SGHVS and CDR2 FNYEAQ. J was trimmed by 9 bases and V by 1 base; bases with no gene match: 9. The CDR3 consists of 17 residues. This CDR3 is CASSLVGPGLAGAEQFF. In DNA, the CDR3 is TGTGCCAGCAGCTTAGTTGGTCCCGGACTAGCGGGAGCTGAGCAGTTCTTC.

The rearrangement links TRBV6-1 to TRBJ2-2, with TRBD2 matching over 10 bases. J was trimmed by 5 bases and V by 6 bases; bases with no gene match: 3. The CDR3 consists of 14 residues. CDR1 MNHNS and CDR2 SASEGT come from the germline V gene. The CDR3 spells CASRLAGSTGELFF. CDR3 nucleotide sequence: TGTGCCAGCAGACTAGCGGGGTCAACCGGGGAGCTGTTTTTT.

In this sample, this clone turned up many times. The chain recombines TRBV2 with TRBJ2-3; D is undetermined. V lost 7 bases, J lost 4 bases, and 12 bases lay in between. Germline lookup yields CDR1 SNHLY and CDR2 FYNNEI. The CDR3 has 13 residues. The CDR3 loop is CASTESSADTQYF. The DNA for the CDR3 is TGTGCCAGCACGGAGAGTTCGGCAGATACGCAGTATTTT. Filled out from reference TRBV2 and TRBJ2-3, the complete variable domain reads EPEVTQTPSHQVTQMGQEVILRCVPISNHLYFYWYRQILGQKVEFLVSFYNNEISEKSEIFDDQFSVERPDGSNFTLKIRSTKLEDSAMYFCASTESSADTQYFGPGTRLTVL.

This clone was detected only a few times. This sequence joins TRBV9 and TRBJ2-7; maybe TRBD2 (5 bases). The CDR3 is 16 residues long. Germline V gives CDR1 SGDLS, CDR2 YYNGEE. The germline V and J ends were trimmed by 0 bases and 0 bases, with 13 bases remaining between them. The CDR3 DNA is TGTGCCAGCAGCGTAGGAGGAGGCAGGAGCTCCTACGAGCAGTACTTC. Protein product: CASSVGGGRSSYEQYF. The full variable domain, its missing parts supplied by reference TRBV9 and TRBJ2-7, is DSGVTQTPKHLITATGQRVTLRCSPRSGDLSVYWYQQSLDQGLQFLIQYYNGEERAKGNILERFSAQQFPDLHSELNLSSLELGDSALYFCASSVGGGRSSYEQYFGPGTRLTVT.

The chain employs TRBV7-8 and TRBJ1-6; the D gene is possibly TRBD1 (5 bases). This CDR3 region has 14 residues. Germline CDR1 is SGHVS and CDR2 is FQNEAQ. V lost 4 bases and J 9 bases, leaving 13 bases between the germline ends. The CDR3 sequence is CASSSRQSSSPLHF. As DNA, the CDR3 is TGTGCCAGCAGCTCACGACAGTCGAGTTCACCCCTCCACTTT.

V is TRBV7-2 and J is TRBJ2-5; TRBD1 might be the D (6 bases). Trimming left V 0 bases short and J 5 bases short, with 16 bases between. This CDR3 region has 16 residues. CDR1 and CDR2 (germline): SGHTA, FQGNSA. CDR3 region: CASSLATGHAGETQYF. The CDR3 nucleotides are TGTGCCAGCAGCTTAGCCACGGGACATGCCGGGGAGACCCAGTACTTC.

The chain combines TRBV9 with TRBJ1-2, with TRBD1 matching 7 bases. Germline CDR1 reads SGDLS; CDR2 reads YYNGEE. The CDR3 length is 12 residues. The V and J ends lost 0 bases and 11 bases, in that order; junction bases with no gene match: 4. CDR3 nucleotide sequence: TGTGCCAGCAGCGTAGGACAGGGCGGGTACACCTTC. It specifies CASSVGQGGYTF.

CDR3 sequence (DNA): TGTGCCAGCAGCTTGCGTGGGCGGGGTTTTGGCTACGAGCAGTACTTC. Its translation: CASSLRGRGFGYEQYF. V is TRBV5-4 and J is TRBJ2-7; D possibly corresponds to TRBD2 (6 bases). Deletions cut 1 base from V and 3 bases from J, with 17 bases between. CDR3 length: 16 amino acids. Germline V gene lookup returns CDR1 SGHNT and CDR2 YYREEE (reference sequence).

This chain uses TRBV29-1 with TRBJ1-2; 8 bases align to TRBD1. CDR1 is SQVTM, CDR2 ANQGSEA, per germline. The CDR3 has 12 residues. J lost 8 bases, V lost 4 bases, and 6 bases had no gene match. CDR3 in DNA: TGCAGCGTTGCGACAGGGGTGGAAGGCTACACCTTC. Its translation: CSVATGVEGYTF.

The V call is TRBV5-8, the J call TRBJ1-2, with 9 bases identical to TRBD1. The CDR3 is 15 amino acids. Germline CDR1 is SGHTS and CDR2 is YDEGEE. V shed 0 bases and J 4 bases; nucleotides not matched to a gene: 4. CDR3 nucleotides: TGTGCCAGCAGCTTGGGGGACAGGGATAGCTATGGCTACACCTTC. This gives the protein CASSLGDRDSYGYTF. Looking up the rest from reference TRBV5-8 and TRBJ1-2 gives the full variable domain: EAGVTQSPTHLIKTRGQQATLRCSPISGHTSVYWYQQALGLGLQFLLWYDEGEERNRGNFPPRFSGRQFPNYSSELNVNALELEDSALYLCASSLGDRDSYGYTFGSGTRLTVV.

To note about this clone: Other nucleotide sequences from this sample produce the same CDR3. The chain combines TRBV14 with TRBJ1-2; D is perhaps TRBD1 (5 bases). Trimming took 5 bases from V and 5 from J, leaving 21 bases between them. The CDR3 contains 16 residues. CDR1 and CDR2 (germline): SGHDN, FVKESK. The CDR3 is CASSGAQGIHLYGYTF. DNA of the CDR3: TGTGCCAGCAGCGGAGCGCAGGGCATCCACCTTTATGGCTACACCTTC.

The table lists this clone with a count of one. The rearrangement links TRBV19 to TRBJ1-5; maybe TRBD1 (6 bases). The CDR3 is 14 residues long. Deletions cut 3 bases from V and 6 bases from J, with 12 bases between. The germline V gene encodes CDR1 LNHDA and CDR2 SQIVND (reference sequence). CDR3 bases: TGTGCCAGTAGTATCACAGGGTATTTTCAGCCCCAGCATTTT. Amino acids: CASSITGYFQPQHF.

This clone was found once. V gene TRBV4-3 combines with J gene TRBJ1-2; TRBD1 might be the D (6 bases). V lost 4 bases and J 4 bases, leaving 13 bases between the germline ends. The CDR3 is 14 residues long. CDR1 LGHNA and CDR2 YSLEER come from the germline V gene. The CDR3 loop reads CASSRGQSSYGYTF. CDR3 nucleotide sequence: TGCGCCAGCAGCCGAGGACAGAGTTCCTATGGCTACACCTTC.